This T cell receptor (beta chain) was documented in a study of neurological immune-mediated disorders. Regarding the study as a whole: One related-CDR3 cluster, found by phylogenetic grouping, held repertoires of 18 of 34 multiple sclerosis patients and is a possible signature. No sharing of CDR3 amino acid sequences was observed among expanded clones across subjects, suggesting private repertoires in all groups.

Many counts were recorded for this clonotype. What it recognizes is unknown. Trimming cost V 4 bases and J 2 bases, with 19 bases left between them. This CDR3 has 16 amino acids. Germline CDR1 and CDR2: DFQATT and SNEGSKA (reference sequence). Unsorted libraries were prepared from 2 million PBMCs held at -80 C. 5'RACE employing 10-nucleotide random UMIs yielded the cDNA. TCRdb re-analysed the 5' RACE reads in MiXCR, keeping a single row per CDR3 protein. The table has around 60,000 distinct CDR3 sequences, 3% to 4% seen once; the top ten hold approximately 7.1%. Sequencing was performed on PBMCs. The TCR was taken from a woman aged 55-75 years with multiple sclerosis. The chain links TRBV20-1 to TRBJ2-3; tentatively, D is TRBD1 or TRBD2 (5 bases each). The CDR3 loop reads CSAIRARDGPTDTQYF. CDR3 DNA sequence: TGCAGTGCTATTCGAGCCCGGGACGGACCCACAGATACGCAGTATTTT.